This TCR beta chain was found in a study of cytomegalovirus exposure and HLA in healthy donors. Generated by immunoSEQ multiplex PCR, the TCRdb table keeps only in-frame clones and is missing some. This sample has under 250,000 clones, with roughly 80% found just once. V was cut by 5 bases and J by 8 bases, with 10 bases left in between. This CDR3 contains 12 residues. The V gene's germline CDR1 is LNHDA and CDR2 SQIVND (reference sequence). Sequences were obtained from PBMCs. The receptor was derived from a woman between 18 and 29 years old in good health and CMV-seronegative. The chain uses TRBV19 and TRBJ2-4; D not certain. CDR3 protein: CASSYRVDIQYF. The CDR3 coding sequence is TGTGCCAGTAGTTATAGGGTTGACATTCAGTACTTC.